Listed here are 14 T cell receptor beta chains from one sample, sequenced in a study of blood T cell repertoires in COVID-19. Clones were sequenced by immunoSEQ multiplex PCR, and TCRdb holds only the in-frame ones, with some missing. Among about 75,000 clones, around 90% were seen once, and the ten largest hold 2% to 3%. Sequencing input: peripheral blood. The receptors shown here come from a human donor in a cohort sampled during active COVID-19.

This clone is deemed medium-sized. The V call is TRBV9, the J call TRBJ2-1, with 12 bases that match TRBD2. The germline V gene encodes CDR1 SGDLS and CDR2 YYNGEE. After removal of 0 bases from V and 7 bases from J, the junction contained 5 bases not matched to a gene. CDR3 length: 16 amino acids. The CDR3 here is CASSVASGGAGNEQFF. The CDR3 bases are TGTGCCAGCAGCGTAGCTAGCGGGGGGGCCGGGAATGAGCAGTTCTTC.

This clone was detected only once. The chain couples TRBV7-8 to TRBJ2-7; 8 bases agree with TRBD1. Germline V gene sequence: CDR1 SGHVS, CDR2 FQNEAQ. The CDR3 is made up of 15 amino acids. The ends lost 4 bases at V and 3 bases at J; junction bases unmatched: 8. The CDR3 nucleotides read TGTGCCAGCAGCTCTGGGTCCAGGGGGCTCTACGAGCAGTACTTC. It encodes CASSSGSRGLYEQYF.

The rearrangement links TRBV30 to TRBJ2-7; 10 bases map to TRBD2. Germline V CDR1 and CDR2: GTSNPN, SVGIG (reference sequence). The J segment lost 3 bases and the V segment lost 5 bases, leaving 7 bases of the junction unmatched. This CDR3 contains 14 residues. The CDR3 is CAWPAASGSYEQYF. CDR3 nucleotide sequence: TGTGCCTGGCCTGCGGCTAGCGGGAGCTACGAGCAGTACTTC.

V gene TRBV28 combines with J gene TRBJ1-5, with no clear D. CDR3 length: 12 amino acids. The germline CDR1 and CDR2 sequences are MDHEN and SYDVKM. V dropped 4 bases and J dropped 2 bases, with 3 bases sitting between them. CDR3: CASSSRNQPQHF. The CDR3 DNA sequence: TGTGCCAGCAGTTCTCGCAATCAGCCCCAGCATTTT.

The gene calls are TRBV28 and TRBJ1-2; possibly TRBD1 for D (6 bases). This CDR3 spans 12 amino acids. V lost 5 bases, J lost 8 bases, and 12 bases lay in between. The V gene's germline CDR1 is MDHEN and CDR2 SYDVKM. Here the CDR3 DNA reads TGTGCCAGCAGTAGTCAGGGGAAAGGCTACACCTTC. Translated, it gives CASSSQGKGYTF.

The chain uses TRBV19 and TRBJ2-6, with D perhaps matching TRBD2 (7 bases). The CDR3 length is 19 residues. CDR1 is LNHDA and CDR2 is SQIVND in the germline V gene (reference sequence). V was clipped by 7 bases and J by 1 base, with 23 bases between them. Written as DNA, the CDR3 is TGTGCCAGTACCGCGGCCGGGGGGCGCGTTTTGTCTGGGGCCAACGTCCTGACTTTC. Residues: CASTAAGGRVLSGANVLTF.

This chain links TRBV24-1 with TRBJ2-5; TRBD1 matches 7 bases. Trimming removed 4 bases from V and 4 bases from J; junction bases left unmatched: 11. This CDR3 comprises 16 residues. CDR1 and CDR2 (germline): KGHDR, SFDVKD. CDR3 bases: TGTGCCACCAGTGACCCCGGGGCAGGGGGAACAGAGACCCAGTACTTC. It is translated as CATSDPGAGGTETQYF.

The rearrangement links TRBV7-2 to TRBJ1-5; 7 bases agree with TRBD1. Per germline, CDR1 SGHTA and CDR2 FQGNSA. With 1 base clipped from V and 4 bases from J, the junction kept 4 bases outside the gene matches. The CDR3 consists of 15 residues. As DNA, the CDR3 is TGTGCCAGCAGCTTAGTGTCAGGGGGTAATCAGCCCCAGCATTTT. Residues: CASSLVSGGNQPQHF. Full variable domain (remainder filled in from reference TRBV7-2 and TRBJ1-5): GAGVSQSPSNKVTEKGKDVELRCDPISGHTALYWYRQSLGQGLEFLIYFQGNSAPDKSGLPSDRFSAERTGGSVSTLTIQRTQQEDSAVYLCASSLVSGGNQPQHFGDGTRLSIL.

The rearrangement links TRBV5-1 to TRBJ2-7, with TRBD2 matching over 12 bases. CDR1 SGHRS and CDR2 YFSETQ come from the germline V gene. V shed 4 bases, J shed 6 bases, and the junction held 5 bases outside the gene matches. CDR3 length: 14 residues. The CDR3, as DNA: TGCGCCAGCAGCCCGACTAGCGGGAGCATCGAGCAGTACTTC. Translating gives CASSPTSGSIEQYF.

This sequence joins TRBV19 and TRBJ2-5, with 8 positions matching TRBD1. The V gene end was trimmed by 2 bases and the J gene end by 2 bases; junction bases not matched to a gene: 4. Germline V lookup: CDR1 LNHDA, CDR2 SQIVND (reference sequence). This CDR3 comprises 15 residues. CDR3 bases: TGTGCCAGTAGTATATCGCACAGGGGGCAAGAGACCCAGTACTTC. Its translation is CASSISHRGQETQYF.

This chain links TRBV5-1 with TRBJ2-5, with TRBD2 matching over 8 bases. The CDR3 runs to 14 residues. In germline, CDR1 is SGHRS, CDR2 YFSETQ. Germline trimming cut 2 bases from V and 1 base from J; bases unmatched to any gene: 1. For the CDR3, the DNA is TGCGCCAGCAGCTTCGCGGGGGGCCAAGAGACCCAGTACTTC. Residues: CASSFAGGQETQYF.

The table lists this clone with a count of one. This chain uses TRBV6-1 with TRBJ1-6; D uncertain. Germline CDR1 and CDR2: MNHNS and SASEGT. CDR3 length: 15 amino acids. V shed 2 bases and J shed 3 bases, with 8 bases lying between them. For the CDR3, the DNA is TGTGCCAGCAGTGAATGGGAGCTCTATAATTCACCCCTCCACTTT. Its protein product is CASSEWELYNSPLHF.

The chain employs TRBV6-1 and TRBJ2-7; tentatively, D is TRBD1 (5 bases). V gave up 0 bases and J gave up 0 bases, with 12 bases separating them. Germline CDR1 and CDR2: MNHNS and SASEGT. The CDR3 has 16 amino acids. CDR3 loop: CASSEALRASSYEQYF. In nucleotides, the CDR3 is TGTGCCAGCAGTGAAGCGCTCAGGGCGAGCTCCTACGAGCAGTACTTC.

J is TRBJ2-7 and V is TRBV18; D gene unclear. Trimming removed 0 bases at V and 0 bases at J, with 9 bases between. The germline CDR1 and CDR2 sequences are KGHSH and LQKENI. The CDR3 consists of 15 residues. The CDR3 protein is CASSPPLLHSYEQYF. In DNA form, the CDR3 reads TGTGCCAGCTCACCACCACTCCTCCACTCCTACGAGCAGTACTTC.